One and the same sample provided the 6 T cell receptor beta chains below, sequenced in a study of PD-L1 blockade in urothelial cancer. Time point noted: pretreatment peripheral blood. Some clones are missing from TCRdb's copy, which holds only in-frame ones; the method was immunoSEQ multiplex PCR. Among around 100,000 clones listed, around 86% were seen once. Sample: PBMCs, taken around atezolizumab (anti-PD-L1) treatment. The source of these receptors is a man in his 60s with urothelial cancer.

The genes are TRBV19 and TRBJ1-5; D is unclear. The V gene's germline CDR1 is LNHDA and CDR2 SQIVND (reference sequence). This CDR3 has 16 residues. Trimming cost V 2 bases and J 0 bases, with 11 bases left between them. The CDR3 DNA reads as TGTGCCAGTAGTATATTTCACGGGGATAGCAATCAGCCCCAGCATTTT. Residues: CASSIFHGDSNQPQHF.

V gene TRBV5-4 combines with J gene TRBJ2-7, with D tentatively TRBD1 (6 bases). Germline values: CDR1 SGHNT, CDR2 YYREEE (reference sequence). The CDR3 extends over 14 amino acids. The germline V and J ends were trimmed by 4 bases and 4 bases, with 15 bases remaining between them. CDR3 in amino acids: CASSPSKQGYEQYF. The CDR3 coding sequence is TGTGCCAGCAGCCCCTCCAAACAGGGTTACGAGCAGTACTTC.

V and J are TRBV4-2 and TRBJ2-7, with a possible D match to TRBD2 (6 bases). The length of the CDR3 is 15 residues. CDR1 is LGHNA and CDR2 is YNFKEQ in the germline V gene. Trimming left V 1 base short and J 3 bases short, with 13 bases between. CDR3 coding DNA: TGTGCCAGCAGCCAAGCGGGAGATGGTTTCTACGAGCAGTACTTC. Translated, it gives CASSQAGDGFYEQYF.

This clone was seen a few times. The CDR3 region is CASKQGALRYEQYF. DNA of the CDR3: TGTGCCAGCAAACAGGGGGCGCTTCGGTACGAGCAGTACTTC. The V gene is TRBV2, the J gene TRBJ2-7; 9 nucleotides match TRBD1. The CDR3 has 14 residues. The trim removed 7 bases at V and 4 bases at J, leaving 8 bases unmatched. Germline V CDR1 and CDR2: SNHLY, FYNNEI.

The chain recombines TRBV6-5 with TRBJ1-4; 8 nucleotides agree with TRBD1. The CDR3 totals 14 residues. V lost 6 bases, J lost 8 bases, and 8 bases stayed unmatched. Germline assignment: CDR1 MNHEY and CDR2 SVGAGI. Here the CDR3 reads CASRYRGNKEKLFF. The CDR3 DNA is TGTGCCAGCAGATACAGGGGGAATAAAGAAAAACTGTTTTTT.

The CDR3 sequence: CASSPGTLTYEQYF. CDR3 coding DNA: TGTGCCAGCTCCCCCGGGACATTAACTTACGAGCAGTACTTC. The V gene is TRBV18, the J gene TRBJ2-7, with a possible D match to TRBD1 (6 bases). The CDR3 totals 14 residues. V lost 6 bases and J 4 bases, leaving 16 bases between the germline ends. From germline, CDR1 is KGHSH and CDR2 LQKENI.